This T cell receptor (beta chain) originates from a study of blood T cell repertoires in COVID-19. As for the study in general: Samples came from the United States, Italy and Spain, spanning acute and convalescent COVID-19.

V shed 0 bases, J shed 6 bases, and the junction held 2 bases outside the gene matches. CDR3 length: 14 amino acids. Germline CDR1 is MNHEY and CDR2 is SVGAGI. Here immunoSEQ multiplex PCR was the method, and the copy in TCRdb shows in-frame clones only, minus some. This sample has roughly 250,000 clones, with around 87% found just once. The receptor comes from a woman between 50 and 59 years old with acute or convalescent COVID-19. The chain recombines TRBV6-5 with TRBJ1-3; 7 positions agree with TRBD1. The specimen was peripheral blood. The CDR3 loop is CASSYSTGINTIYF. In DNA, the CDR3 is TGTGCCAGCAGTTACTCGACAGGGATAAACACCATATATTTT.